The 21 T cell receptor beta chains below were found in one sample sequenced in a study of T cell responses to AZD1222 COVID-19 vaccine. Using immunoSEQ multiplex PCR, the repertoire was profiled, and TCRdb retains in-frame clones only, with some absent. The table has roughly 70,000 clones, roughly 80% seen once. Sequences were derived from peripheral blood, sampled 28 days after the second AZD1222 dose. Every receptor here comes from an adult who received the AZD1222 COVID-19 vaccine.

This rearrangement joins TRBV2 to TRBJ1-1; D possibly corresponds to TRBD1 (5 bases). Germline assignment: CDR1 SNHLY and CDR2 FYNNEI. V was pared by 3 bases and J by 1 base, with 9 bases between. CDR3 length: 14 residues. The CDR3 DNA is TGTGCCAGCAGTGACGGACAAAGGAACACTGAAGCTTTCTTT. Translating it yields CASSDGQRNTEAFF.

The table lists this clone with a few counts. The chain carries TRBV28 and TRBJ1-5; 10 bases fit TRBD1. Germline lookup yields CDR1 MDHEN and CDR2 SYDVKM. There are 14 residues in the CDR3. Trimming at V came to 6 bases and at J to 5 bases, leaving 4 bases not matched to a gene. CDR3 sequence: CASSLDRGHQPQHF. In DNA, the CDR3 is TGTGCCAGCAGCCTCGACAGGGGGCATCAGCCCCAGCATTTT.

This chain connects TRBV27 to TRBJ2-7, with 8 bases matching TRBD1. Germline-derived CDR1 and CDR2 are MNHEY and SMNVEV (reference sequence). V trimming: 5 bases; J trimming: 5 bases; junction bases outside the gene matches: 8. The CDR3 length is 14 residues. CDR3 residues: CASSAGQGVNEQYF. In DNA, the CDR3 is TGTGCCAGCAGTGCAGGACAGGGTGTCAACGAGCAGTACTTC.

This clone was seen once. V is TRBV13 and J is TRBJ1-1; D is perhaps TRBD1 (5 bases). With 5 bases removed from V and 1 base from J, the gap between germline ends came to 8 bases. Germline-derived CDR1 and CDR2 are PRHDT and FYEKMQ (reference sequence). The CDR3 covers 13 residues. The CDR3 is CASSHDRNTEAFF. The CDR3 DNA is TGTGCCAGCAGCCACGACAGGAACACTGAAGCTTTCTTT.

In DNA form, the CDR3 reads TGTGCCAGCAGCTTGGAGCTCCATACGAGAGGCTACACCTTC. Translated: CASSLELHTRGYTF. V is TRBV5-4 and J is TRBJ1-2; D remains unclear. This CDR3 contains 14 residues. V lost 0 bases to trimming and J lost 8 bases, with 14 bases between them. Germline-derived CDR1 and CDR2 are SGHNT and YYREEE (reference sequence).

J is TRBJ1-6 and V is TRBV6-5; possibly TRBD1 for D (5 bases). Germline V gene data show CDR1 as MNHEY and CDR2 as SVGAGI. CDR3 length: 14 residues. V lost 6 bases and J lost 7, with 13 bases in between. This CDR3 is CASSPGLSNSPLHF. CDR3 nucleotide sequence: TGTGCCAGCAGCCCAGGGTTATCGAATTCACCCCTCCACTTT.

Turning to this clone: Other nucleotide sequences in the sample specify the same CDR3. The rearrangement uses TRBV27 and TRBJ1-2; D not resolved. Trimming took off 4 bases at V and 4 bases at J, with 7 bases between the two ends. CDR3 length equals 12 residues. CDR1 is MNHEY, CDR2 SMNVEV, per germline (reference sequence). CDR3 nucleotides: TGTGCCAGCAGTTCGCGAGGCTATGGCTACACCTTC. Encoded protein: CASSSRGYGYTF.

The rearrangement joins TRBV28 to TRBJ1-5, with 8 nucleotides matching TRBD1. The V gene end was trimmed by 6 bases and the J gene end by 0 bases; junction bases not matched to a gene: 4. CDR1 and CDR2 from the germline V gene are MDHEN and SYDVKM. This CDR3 spans 15 amino acids. The CDR3 DNA reads as TGTGCCAGCAGCCCGGACAGGGATAGCAATCAGCCCCAGCATTTT. Encoded protein: CASSPDRDSNQPQHF. The whole variable domain, remainder taken from reference TRBV28 and TRBJ1-5, is DVKVTQSSRYLVKRTGEKVFLECVQDMDHENMFWYRQDPGLGLRLIYFSYDVKMKEKGDIPEGYSVSREKKERFSLILESASTNQTSMYLCASSPDRDSNQPQHFGDGTRLSIL.

V gene TRBV6-5 combines with J gene TRBJ1-4; D remains unclear. Germline V gene data show CDR1 as MNHEY and CDR2 as SVGAGI. Between the trimmed V and J ends, which lost 2 bases and 2 bases, there was a span of 6 bases. The length of the CDR3 is 14 residues. Here the CDR3 DNA reads TGTGCCAGCAGTTACGCGGGCACTAATGAAAAACTGTTTTTT. Its protein is CASSYAGTNEKLFF.

This chain's CDR3 is CASSYRGGYGYTF. The CDR3 nucleotides read TGTGCCAGCAGTTATAGGGGCGGCTATGGCTACACCTTC. This chain links TRBV6-5 with TRBJ1-2; tentative D call: TRBD1 (5 bases). Trimming stripped 3 bases from V and 4 bases from J, with 9 bases between. This CDR3 comprises 13 residues. Germline V gene lookup returns CDR1 MNHEY and CDR2 SVGAGI.

This chain's CDR3 is CAWSWGGGPGEQYF. The CDR3 bases are TGTGCCTGGAGTTGGGGAGGAGGGCCAGGCGAGCAGTACTTC. This chain uses TRBV30 with TRBJ2-7; a weak D match, TRBD2 (6 bases). Germline values: CDR1 GTSNPN, CDR2 SVGIG (reference sequence). This CDR3 comprises 14 residues. Trimming cost V 2 bases and J 6 bases, with 17 bases left between them.

The V call is TRBV19, the J call TRBJ1-2; D is unresolved. The V gene lost 5 bases and the J gene lost 6 bases, with 10 bases spanning the gap. The CDR3 is made up of 12 amino acids. Looked up from germline, CDR1 is LNHDA and CDR2 is SQIVND (reference sequence). DNA of the CDR3: TGTGCCAGTAGTTCCGGCTTCGATGGCTACACCTTC. It codes for CASSSGFDGYTF.

This chain joins TRBV7-6 and TRBJ2-5; D remains unclear. This CDR3 region has 14 residues. Germline V gene data show CDR1 as SGHVS and CDR2 as FNYEAQ. The ends were cut back, 3 bases at V and 5 bases at J, with 13 bases in the middle. The CDR3 region is CASSLGRLGETQYF. CDR3 bases: TGTGCCAGCAGCTTGGGCCGGCTGGGCGAGACCCAGTACTTC.

In DNA, the CDR3 is TGTGCCAGCAGTCCGGGCCGAAACCTTAATGAGCAGTTCTTC. Protein sequence: CASSPGRNLNEQFF. The chain combines TRBV2 with TRBJ2-1; D call uncertain. The CDR3 runs 14 residues. CDR1 is SNHLY and CDR2 is FYNNEI in the germline V gene. V was cut by 5 bases and J by 7 bases, with 15 bases left in between.

This chain connects TRBV9 to TRBJ2-1; 9 bases match TRBD1. The ends lost 2 bases at V and 4 bases at J; junction bases unmatched: 7. The CDR3 spans 16 residues. Germline loops: CDR1 SGDLS, CDR2 YYNGEE. The CDR3 nucleotides are TGTGCCAGCAGCGTCTCCGGGACAGGGCGGTACAATGAGCAGTTCTTC. Encoded protein: CASSVSGTGRYNEQFF. The full variable domain, with the rest looked up from reference TRBV9 and TRBJ2-1, is DSGVTQTPKHLITATGQRVTLRCSPRSGDLSVYWYQQSLDQGLQFLIQYYNGEERAKGNILERFSAQQFPDLHSELNLSSLELGDSALYFCASSVSGTGRYNEQFFGPGTRLTVL.

J is TRBJ1-2 and V is TRBV30; D not resolved. Trimming shortened V by 3 bases and J by 5 bases, and 28 bases separated the two germline ends. The CDR3 contains 18 residues. Germline assignment: CDR1 GTSNPN and CDR2 SVGIG (reference sequence). Written as DNA, the CDR3 is TGTGCCTGGAGGCTGAGGTCCGTGAGGAGGACCCTAAAGTATGGCTACACCTTC. The encoded protein is CAWRLRSVRRTLKYGYTF. The variable domain in full, with the rest retrieved from reference TRBV30 and TRBJ1-2, is SQTIHQWPATLVQPVGSPLSLECTVEGTSNPNLYWYRQAAGRGLQLLFYSVGIGQISSEVPQNLSASRPQDRQFILSSKKLLLSDSGFYLCAWRLRSVRRTLKYGYTFGSGTRLTVV.

The gene calls are TRBV7-9 and TRBJ1-2; D is possibly TRBD1 (6 bases). Trimming cost V 0 bases and J 8 bases, with 16 bases left between them. Germline V gives CDR1 SEHNR, CDR2 FQNEAQ (reference sequence). CDR3 length equals 15 residues. Here the CDR3 reads CASSLAGGNIGGYTF. In DNA form, the CDR3 reads TGTGCCAGCAGCTTAGCAGGGGGTAATATCGGCGGCTACACCTTC. Looking up the rest from reference TRBV7-9 and TRBJ1-2 gives the full variable domain: DTGVSQNPRHKITKRGQNVTFRCDPISEHNRLYWYRQTLGQGPEFLTYFQNEAQLEKSRLLSDRFSAERPKGSFSTLEIQRTEQGDSAMYLCASSLAGGNIGGYTFGSGTRLTVV.

The chain carries TRBV4-1 and TRBJ1-1; D is ambiguous. V lost 2 bases to trimming and J lost 3 bases, with 4 bases between them. CDR3 size: 12 residues. From germline, CDR1 is MGHRA and CDR2 YSYEKL. This chain's CDR3 is CASSQSYTEAFF. The CDR3, as DNA: TGCGCCAGCAGCCAAAGTTACACTGAAGCTTTCTTT.

This sequence joins TRBV27 and TRBJ2-1; D remains unclear. CDR1 and CDR2 (germline): MNHEY, SMNVEV (reference sequence). Trimming left V 0 bases short and J 7 bases short, with 10 bases between. The CDR3 consists of 14 residues. CDR3 residues: CASSLSPPRNEQFF. The CDR3 DNA reads as TGTGCCAGCAGTTTATCTCCGCCCCGAAATGAGCAGTTCTTC.

CDR3 protein: CASFRSGADYNEQFF. The CDR3 nucleotides read TGTGCCAGCTTTAGAAGCGGGGCGGACTACAATGAGCAGTTCTTC. The rearrangement uses TRBV6-5 and TRBJ2-1; 7 bases are shared with TRBD2. Trimming took 8 bases from V and 3 from J; bases not matched to a gene: 10. The CDR3 has 15 residues. Germline V CDR1 and CDR2: MNHEY, SVGAGI.

The CDR3 DNA is TGTGCCAGCAGCTTAATGGGAAGAACTAATGAAAAACTGTTTTTT. Translating gives CASSLMGRTNEKLFF. The chain employs TRBV7-8 and TRBJ1-4; no firm D call. Trimming pared 2 bases from V and 1 base from J, leaving 8 bases between. This CDR3 comprises 15 residues. CDR1 is SGHVS, CDR2 FQNEAQ, per germline.